The present T cell receptor beta chain was sequenced within a study of graft-versus-host responses after intestinal transplantation. Study-level background: Among the recipients, transplants were multivisceral, liver-intestinal, or isolated intestinal.

Whole-study findings and limits: Allograft clonal ratios (graft-versus-host to host-versus-graft) were high in patients who had graft-donor T cell macrochimerism. Investigators detected GvH clones in recipient marrow, with some emerging earlier in ileum or blood.

Assay: immunoSEQ multiplex PCR; the TCRdb copy retains only in-frame clones and omits some. Altogether some 82,000 clones are present, over 75% being singletons, with the ten largest covering around 8.6%. Comments on this clone: The antigen remains unidentified.

Germline CDR1 is LNHNV and CDR2 is YYDKDF (reference sequence). Trimming removed 3 bases from V and 4 bases from J, with 19 bases in between. This CDR3 region has 17 residues. This specimen consisted of unstimulated CD8+ T cells sorted from spleen or lymph node cells, obtained before transplant. The origin of this receptor is a human donor who was the organ donor for an intestinal transplant. The chain employs TRBV15 and TRBJ2-1; D not resolved. The chain's CDR3 is CATSSLFTAELYNEQFF. CDR3 nucleotide sequence: TGTGCCACCAGCAGCCTTTTCACGGCAGAACTTTACAATGAGCAGTTCTTC.